These T cell receptor beta chains were read from a single sample in a study of T cells after yellow fever vaccination. TCRdb reprocessed the 5' RACE reads with MiXCR, giving one entry per CDR3 protein. The sample comprises almost 600,000 distinct CDR3 sequences, roughly 14% of which are singletons, and over 11% rests with the top ten. Specimen: PBMCs, collected on the day of the yellow fever booster vaccination. The source is a man aged 30 to 39 who received the YFV17D yellow fever vaccine. Each CDR3 is given with its conserved first and last residue. A D gene is named only where the DNA matches it firmly. Expanded clones get a size class; other rows say once, few or many, or leave the size out.

TRBJ2-2,TRBV4-1,-,TRBD1,CASSQDRGLGTGELFF,TGCGCCAGCAGCCAAGACAGGGGGCTCGGAACCGGGGAGCTGTTTTTT
TRBJ2-3,TRBV28,-,TRBD2,CASSPSGRAADTQYF,TGTGCCAGCAGTCCCAGCGGGAGGGCCGCAGATACGCAGTATTTT
TRBJ1-2,TRBV12-3/TRBV12-4,-,-,CASSLIKGLGYGYTF,TGTGCCAGCAGTTTGATAAAGGGACTCGGCTATGGCTACACCTTC
TRBJ1-2,TRBV20-1,-,TRBD1,CSARVRQGVNYGYTF,TGCAGTGCTAGAGTACGACAGGGAGTCAACTATGGCTACACCTTC
TRBJ2-3,TRBV11-3,-,-,CASRPTDQRGTDTQYF,TGTGCCAGCAGACCAACTGACCAGCGGGGCACAGATACGCAGTATTTT
TRBJ2-7,TRBV20-1,few,-,CSARALGVYEQYF,TGCAGTGCTAGAGCGCTGGGAGTCTACGAGCAGTACTTC
TRBJ2-7,TRBV6-5,-,TRBD1,CASSYSQGATYEQYF,TGTGCCAGCAGTTACTCACAGGGGGCGACGTACGAGCAGTACTTC
TRBJ2-3,TRBV5-1,many,-,CASSLGTVSTDTQYF,TGCGCCAGCAGCTTGGGGACGGTCAGCACAGATACGCAGTATTTT
TRBJ2-7,TRBV20-1,-,-,CSAQRRRDEQYF,TGCAGTGCTCAAAGACGAAGGGACGAGCAGTACTTC
TRBJ2-7,TRBV5-1,-,TRBD2,CASSFHRKRLATAIVSEQYF,TGCGCCAGCAGCTTCCATCGTAAAAGACTAGCGACCGCCATTGTCTCCGAGCAGTACTTC
TRBJ2-3,TRBV3-1,few,-,CASSLLGGKTDTQYF,TGTGCCAGCAGTCTTTTAGGGGGGAAGACAGATACGCAGTATTTT
TRBJ2-5,TRBV7-2,few,-,CASSRQGFEETQYF,TGTGCCAGCAGCCGCCAGGGGTTCGAGGAGACCCAGTACTTC
TRBJ2-3,TRBV20-1,-,TRBD2,CSARSGRPYTDTQYF,TGCAGTGCTAGGAGCGGGAGGCCCTACACAGATACGCAGTATTTT
TRBJ2-4,TRBV4-3,few,-,CASSQEPWTILAKNIQYF,TGCGCCAGCAGCCAAGAGCCCTGGACTATTTTAGCCAAAAACATTCAGTACTTC
TRBJ1-6,TRBV15,few,-,CATSRGLGVYSPLHF,TGTGCCACCAGCAGGGGACTAGGGGTTTATTCACCCCTCCACTTT
TRBJ2-3,TRBV19,few,-,CASSVFGTSAVDTQYF,TGTGCCAGTAGTGTATTCGGGACATCGGCCGTAGATACGCAGTATTTT
TRBJ1-1,TRBV6-1,-,-,CASSTRDGIEAFF,TGTGCCAGCAGTACCCGGGACGGAATAGAAGCTTTCTTT
TRBJ2-3,TRBV20-1,-,-,CSALWGTRVTDTQYF,TGCAGTGCTCTTTGGGGCACCCGCGTGACAGATACGCAGTATTTT
TRBJ2-1,TRBV5-1,-,TRBD2,CASSFVLAVHNEQFF,TGCGCCAGCAGCTTTGTCCTAGCGGTACACAATGAGCAGTTCTTC
TRBJ2-1,TRBV5-1,few,TRBD2,CASSLGGVSGRSYNEQFF,TGCGCCAGCAGCTTGGGCGGGGTTAGCGGGAGGTCCTACAATGAGCAGTTCTTC
TRBJ2-3,TRBV7-2,few,-,CASSAGNADTQYF,TGTGCCAGCAGTGCCGGGAATGCAGATACGCAGTATTTT
TRBJ2-3,TRBV9,-,-,CASSSGGRGGTQYF,TGTGCCAGCAGCTCCGGCGGCAGGGGCGGTACGCAGTATTTT
TRBJ1-2,TRBV5-1,few,-,CASSALQGSYGYTF,TGCGCCAGCAGCGCATTACAGGGTTCCTATGGCTACACCTTC
TRBJ2-7,TRBV7-2,-,-,CASSLDPTYEQYF,TGTGCCAGCAGCTTAGACCCCACCTACGAGCAGTACTTC
TRBJ1-6,TRBV7-9,few,TRBD1,CASRGTENSPLHF,TGTGCCAGCAGGGGGACAGAGAATTCACCCCTCCACTTT
TRBJ2-3,TRBV4-3,-,-,CASSQVYPGLFTDTQYF,TGCGCCAGCAGCCAGGTCTATCCGGGACTTTTCACAGATACGCAGTATTTT
TRBJ2-1,TRBV12-3/TRBV12-4,few,TRBD2,CASSSRTSDNYNEQFF,TGTGCCAGCAGCTCACGGACTAGCGACAACTACAATGAGCAGTTCTTC
TRBJ2-1,TRBV12-3/TRBV12-4,few,-,CASSFSSSEHEQFF,TGTGCCAGCAGTTTTAGCTCTTCGGAGCATGAGCAGTTCTTC
TRBJ1-6,TRBV12-3/TRBV12-4,-,-,CASSLRGNSPLHF,TGTGCCAGCAGTTTAAGAGGGAATTCACCCCTCCACTTT
TRBJ2-7,TRBV7-2,-,TRBD1,CASLIVGDTGGEQYF,TGTGCCAGCTTAATCGTGGGGGATACAGGGGGCGAGCAGTACTTC
TRBJ2-3,TRBV7-2,few,-,CASSLNFGGQRADTQYF,TGTGCCAGCAGCTTAAATTTTGGGGGCCAAAGAGCAGATACGCAGTATTTT
TRBJ2-1,TRBV11-2,-,-,CASPGRSSYNEQFF,TGTGCCAGCCCAGGGCGGAGCTCCTACAATGAGCAGTTCTTC
TRBJ2-1,TRBV5-6,few,-,CASSGGLHNEQFF,TGTGCCAGCAGCGGAGGACTACACAATGAGCAGTTCTTC
TRBJ2-3,TRBV12-3/TRBV12-4,few,-,CASSFLSAQTSTDTQYF,TGTGCCAGCAGTTTCCTCTCGGCCCAAACTAGCACAGATACGCAGTATTTT
TRBJ2-1,TRBV4-3,-,TRBD2,CASSQAPNSGIYNEQFF,TGCGCCAGCAGCCAAGCCCCCAATAGCGGGATCTACAATGAGCAGTTCTTC
TRBJ2-7,TRBV20-1,-,-,CSVLPPGSYEQYF,TGCAGTGTGTTGCCACCCGGGTCCTACGAGCAGTACTTC
TRBJ1-1,TRBV21-1,-,-,CASTGQGNTEAFF,TGTGCCAGCACCGGACAGGGAAACACTGAAGCTTTCTTT
TRBJ2-1,TRBV7-8,-,-,CASSRVGGGIGGEFF,-
TRBJ2-3,TRBV5-1,-,-,CASSLGRGIDTQYF,TGCGCCAGCAGCCTAGGACGAGGCATAGATACGCAGTATTTT
TRBJ2-3,TRBV9,-,TRBD1,CASSLRQGGTQYF,TGTGCCAGCAGCCTTCGACAGGGGGGAACGCAGTATTTT
TRBJ2-7,TRBV20-1,few,-,CSARRGSLDEQYF,TGCAGTGCTAGACGAGGGTCCCTTGACGAGCAGTACTTC
TRBJ1-1,TRBV20-1,few,-,CSARGWLMNTEAFF,TGCAGTGCTAGGGGGTGGCTTATGAACACTGAAGCTTTCTTT
TRBJ1-1,TRBV30,-,-,CACSHMRRGGGTEAFF,TGTGCCTGTTCCCATATGCGTCGCGGGGGTGGGACTGAAGCTTTCTTT
TRBJ2-3,TRBV20-1,few,TRBD2,CSARDSGTDTQYF,TGCAGTGCTAGAGATAGCGGGACCGATACGCAGTATTTT
TRBJ2-3,TRBV5-1,once,TRBD2,CASSSNAGAADTQYF,TGCGCCAGCAGCTCTAATGCGGGAGCCGCAGATACGCAGTATTTT
TRBJ2-5,TRBV5-6,-,-,CASSLKGWQETQYF,TGTGCCAGCAGCTTGAAAGGGTGGCAAGAGACCCAGTACTTC
TRBJ1-5,TRBV10-2,few,-,CASTSNNNQPQHF,TGCGCCAGCACATCCAACAACAATCAGCCCCAGCATTTT
TRBJ2-3,TRBV7-2,-,-,CASSLRVAAQYF,TGTGCCAGCAGCTTAAGGGTAGCGGCGCAGTATTTT
TRBJ2-7,TRBV7-9,-,TRBD2,CASSDLAGPYEQYF,TGTGCCAGCAGCGACCTAGCGGGGCCCTACGAGCAGTACTTC
TRBJ2-3,TRBV4-2,few,-,CASSQFGAVPTDTQYF,TGTGCCAGCAGCCAGTTCGGGGCGGTACCCACAGATACGCAGTATTTT
TRBJ2-5,TRBV7-2,few,-,CASSFQILKGGETQYF,TGTGCCAGCAGCTTTCAGATCCTGAAGGGGGGAGAGACCCAGTACTTC
TRBJ1-2,TRBV7-2,few,TRBD1,CASSLGQGGSGYTF,TGTGCCAGCAGCTTAGGACAGGGTGGCTCTGGCTACACCTTC